These 31 T cell receptor beta chains share one sample of origin, sequenced in a study of blood T cell repertoires in COVID-19. Sequencing used immunoSEQ multiplex PCR; TCRdb keeps in-frame clones, though not all of them. The sample has 88,000 or so clones, 80% to 90% seen once. The sequenced sample was PBMCs or T cells enriched from blood (not recorded which). The receptors derive from a woman aged 50 to 65 with acute COVID-19.

Here the CDR3 reads CASSPPGGNNSPLHF. As DNA, the CDR3 is TGTGCCAGCTCACCACCGGGGGGTAATAATTCACCCCTCCACTTT. V and J are TRBV18 and TRBJ1-6; a weak D match, TRBD1 (5 bases). From germline, CDR1 is KGHSH and CDR2 LQKENI. V was pared by 0 bases and J by 5 bases, with 8 bases between. The CDR3 sequence is 15 residues long.

The gene calls are TRBV7-9 and TRBJ2-3; the D gene is possibly TRBD2 (6 bases). The CDR3 is made up of 16 amino acids. The germline V gene has CDR1 SEHNR and CDR2 FQNEAQ (reference sequence). The V and J ends lost 5 bases and 2 bases respectively, with 17 bases between them. The CDR3 DNA sequence: TGTGCCAGCAGCCTCCCTCGTCGGGGGATCACAGATACGCAGTATTTT. Translation gives CASSLPRRGITDTQYF.

V and J are TRBV2 and TRBJ2-2; tentative D call: TRBD1 (7 bases). Trimming removed 4 bases at V and 5 bases at J, with 17 bases between. There are 16 residues in the CDR3. Germline V gene sequence: CDR1 SNHLY, CDR2 FYNNEI. CDR3 sequence reads: CASSVSWRGRTGELFF. For the CDR3, the DNA is TGTGCCAGCAGTGTTTCATGGAGGGGGCGGACCGGGGAGCTGTTTTTT.

The V call is TRBV6-4, the J call TRBJ2-1, with 12 nucleotides matching TRBD2. CDR1 and CDR2 (germline): MRHNA, SNTAGT. The CDR3 covers 17 residues. V lost 0 bases to trimming and J lost 7 bases; unmatched junction nucleotides: 7. CDR3 sequence: CASSDSRTSGIGNEQFF. Written as DNA, the CDR3 is TGTGCCAGCAGTGACTCGAGGACTAGCGGGATAGGGAATGAGCAGTTCTTC.

The chain combines TRBV7-2 with TRBJ2-5, with D perhaps TRBD1 (5 bases). The CDR3 has 15 amino acids. The germline V and J ends were trimmed by 0 bases and 5 bases, with 13 bases remaining between them. Germline V gives CDR1 SGHTA, CDR2 FQGNSA. The DNA of the CDR3 is TGTGCCAGCAGCTTAGCCTATCGGACATTGGAGACCCAGTACTTC. Its translation is CASSLAYRTLETQYF.

This clone has just a few counts. The chain joins TRBV7-9 to TRBJ1-2; 7 nucleotides agree with TRBD1. The trim removed 5 bases at V and 0 bases at J, leaving 12 bases unmatched. Germline assignment: CDR1 SEHNR and CDR2 FQNEAQ (reference sequence). The CDR3 is 17 residues long. CDR3 coding DNA: TGTGCCAGCAGCCCACAACCTGACAGGGTATCTAACTATGGCTACACCTTC. It codes for CASSPQPDRVSNYGYTF.

V usage is TRBV7-9 and J usage is TRBJ1-5, with D possibly matching TRBD1 (6 bases). V was cut by 5 bases and J by 3 bases, with 11 bases left in between. The CDR3 contains 14 residues. Germline values: CDR1 SEHNR, CDR2 FQNEAQ (reference sequence). The CDR3 here is CASSGGQFNQPQHF. In DNA, the CDR3 is TGTGCCAGCAGCGGAGGACAGTTCAATCAGCCCCAGCATTTT.

The chain combines TRBV2 with TRBJ1-4, with D possibly TRBD1 on 5 matching bases. Trimming removed 4 bases from V and 8 bases from J, with 14 bases in between. Germline V gives CDR1 SNHLY, CDR2 FYNNEI. This CDR3 contains 14 residues. The CDR3 region is CASSGPVRGEKLFF. CDR3 DNA sequence: TGTGCCAGCAGTGGGCCGGTGCGGGGCGAAAAACTGTTTTTT. The complete variable domain, with remaining parts taken from reference TRBV2 and TRBJ1-4, reads EPEVTQTPSHQVTQMGQEVILRCVPISNHLYFYWYRQILGQKVEFLVSFYNNEISEKSEIFDDQFSVERPDGSNFTLKIRSTKLEDSAMYFCASSGPVRGEKLFFGSGTQLSVL.

This chain joins TRBV30 and TRBJ2-7; D is undetermined. Germline V gives CDR1 GTSNPN, CDR2 SVGIG (reference sequence). V was trimmed by 0 bases and J by 7 bases, leaving 7 bases between them. The CDR3 is 11 amino acids. CDR3 region: CAWSVSREQYF. DNA for the CDR3: TGTGCCTGGAGTGTGTCGCGGGAGCAGTACTTC. Full variable domain (outside the CDR3, taken from reference TRBV30 and TRBJ2-7): SQTIHQWPATLVQPVGSPLSLECTVEGTSNPNLYWYRQAAGRGLQLLFYSVGIGQISSEVPQNLSASRPQDRQFILSSKKLLLSDSGFYLCAWSVSREQYFGPGTRLTVT.

The J gene is TRBJ1-5, the V gene TRBV29-1; tentatively, D is TRBD1 (5 bases). CDR3 length: 13 residues. From germline, CDR1 is SQVTM and CDR2 ANQGSEA. V was pared by 4 bases and J by 4 bases, with 11 bases between. CDR3 nucleotide sequence: TGCAGCGTTGTGCAGGGTCTGAATCAGCCCCAGCATTTT. Residues: CSVVQGLNQPQHF.

CDR3 DNA sequence: TGTGCCAGCTCACCACAGAGCTCCTATAATTCACCCCTCCACTTT. Its protein is CASSPQSSYNSPLHF. The chain recombines TRBV18 with TRBJ1-6; D uncertain. The CDR3 runs 15 residues. V gave up 1 base and J gave up 0 bases, with 4 bases separating them. Germline CDR1 is KGHSH and CDR2 is LQKENI.

The chain has TRBV10-3 and TRBJ1-5; a weak D match, TRBD1 (5 bases). Germline CDR1 and CDR2: ENHRY and SYGVKD. Trimming left V 11 bases short and J 2 bases short, with 19 bases between. The length of the CDR3 is 15 residues. The CDR3 spells CAATSRGGGNQPQHF. The CDR3 DNA sequence: TGTGCCGCAACGAGCCGCGGAGGGGGCAATCAGCCCCAGCATTTT.

V usage is TRBV6-5 and J usage is TRBJ1-1; D ambiguous. V dropped 7 bases and J dropped 2 bases, with 11 bases sitting between them. The CDR3 sequence is 13 residues long. Germline V CDR1 and CDR2: MNHEY, SVGAGI. CDR3 coding DNA: TGTGCCAGCACCACAGACATCAACACTGAAGCTTTCTTT. It codes for CASTTDINTEAFF.

The rearrangement links TRBV5-8 to TRBJ2-7, with TRBD1 matching over 10 bases. This CDR3 has 11 residues. Germline V CDR1 and CDR2: SGHTS, YDEGEE. This chain's CDR3 is CASSFDRGPTV. CDR3 DNA sequence: TGTGCCAGCAGCTTTGACAGGGGGCCTACAGTC.

The chain links TRBV6-5 to TRBJ1-6; perhaps TRBD1 as D (5 bases). CDR1 is MNHEY and CDR2 is SVGAGI in the germline V gene. Trimming left V 6 bases short and J 9 bases short, with 15 bases between. CDR3 length: 14 residues. The CDR3: CASSGGGLSSPLHF. CDR3 sequence (DNA): TGTGCCAGCAGCGGCGGGGGGTTAAGTTCACCCCTCCACTTT.

This chain connects TRBV4-3 to TRBJ1-2, with D perhaps TRBD1 (6 bases). The CDR3 covers 14 residues. The ends were cut back, 4 bases at V and 6 bases at J, with 15 bases in the middle. The germline CDR1 and CDR2 sequences are LGHNA and YSLEER. CDR3 nucleotide sequence: TGCGCCAGCAGCCCCAGTCGACAGGACCATGGCTACACCTTC. Residues: CASSPSRQDHGYTF.

The V and J genes are TRBV6-5 and TRBJ2-7, with D possibly matching TRBD1 (6 bases). CDR3 length: 12 residues. V lost 6 bases and J lost 4, with 10 bases in between. Germline-derived CDR1 and CDR2 are MNHEY and SVGAGI. The CDR3 spells CASSTQGYEQYF. DNA for the CDR3: TGTGCCAGCAGCACACAGGGATACGAGCAGTACTTC.

CDR3 in amino acids: CASRRQGDEKLFF. The CDR3 nucleotides are TGTGCCAGCAGAAGACAGGGGGATGAAAAACTGTTTTTT. This chain links TRBV6-5 with TRBJ1-4, with TRBD1 matching 9 bases. The CDR3 is 13 amino acids. Germline assignment: CDR1 MNHEY and CDR2 SVGAGI. The junction had 2 bases not matched to a gene; V was cut back by 6 bases and J by 6 bases.

The chain employs TRBV19 and TRBJ1-1; D is unresolved. This CDR3 contains 13 residues. V was trimmed by 2 bases and J by 5 bases, leaving 9 bases between them. Germline V gene sequence: CDR1 LNHDA, CDR2 SQIVND (reference sequence). In DNA form, the CDR3 reads TGTGCCAGTAGTATACGTAGAGCTACTGAAGCTTTCTTT. Amino acid sequence: CASSIRRATEAFF. The whole variable domain, remainder taken from reference TRBV19 and TRBJ1-1, is DGGITQSPKYLFRKEGQNVTLSCEQNLNHDAMYWYRQDPGQGLRLIYYSQIVNDFQKGDIAEGYSVSREKKESFPLTVTSAQKNPTAFYLCASSIRRATEAFFGQGTRLTVV.

V is TRBV11-3 and J is TRBJ1-1; 7 positions match TRBD1. The germline gives CDR1 SGHNT, CDR2 YENEEA. The CDR3 consists of 12 residues. J lost 11 bases, V lost 0 bases, and 3 bases had no gene match. CDR3 protein: CASSLEAGGAFF. CDR3 bases: TGTGCCAGCAGCTTAGAGGCAGGGGGTGCTTTCTTT.

V usage is TRBV3-1 (or the pseudogene TRBV3-2) and J usage is TRBJ2-1, with 7 bases identical to TRBD2. Germline CDR1 and CDR2: LGHDT and YNNKEL (reference sequence). The CDR3 spans 17 residues. V lost 6 bases to trimming and J lost 4 bases; unmatched junction nucleotides: 15. Written as DNA, the CDR3 is TGTGCCAGCAGTTTGGCGGGGGTGCGGCTTTCGTACAATGAGCAGTTCTTC. Residues: CASSLAGVRLSYNEQFF.

This chain connects TRBV5-1 to TRBJ1-1, with D uncertain. Germline-derived CDR1 and CDR2 are SGHRS and YFSETQ. The V gene lost 4 bases and the J gene lost 1 base, with 17 bases spanning the gap. The length of the CDR3 is 16 residues. CDR3 sequence reads: CASSPLEVSGNTEAFF. The CDR3 bases are TGCGCCAGCAGCCCCCTTGAGGTTAGCGGGAACACTGAAGCTTTCTTT. The full variable domain, with the rest looked up from reference TRBV5-1 and TRBJ1-1, is KAGVTQTPRYLIKTRGQQVTLSCSPISGHRSVSWYQQTPGQGLQFLFEYFSETQRNKGNFPGRFSGRQFSNSRSEMNVSTLELGDSALYLCASSPLEVSGNTEAFFGQGTRLTVV.

The V call is TRBV2, the J call TRBJ1-1; the D is unclear. The CDR3 length is 14 residues. Per germline, CDR1 SNHLY and CDR2 FYNNEI. Trimming left V 0 bases short and J 8 bases short, with 13 bases between. CDR3 DNA: TGTGCCAGCAGTGAAGCGAGCCGGGCGGGAGAAGCTTTCTTT. Translated, it gives CASSEASRAGEAFF.

This chain uses TRBV15 with TRBJ1-2; TRBD1 matches at 7 bases. CDR3 length: 14 residues. Unmatched junction bases numbered 2, after V lost 0 bases and J lost 4 bases. Germline values: CDR1 LNHNV, CDR2 YYDKDF (reference sequence). The CDR3 DNA reads TGTGCCACCAGCAGAGAGACAGGGCCCTATGGCTACACCTTC. Translating it yields CATSRETGPYGYTF. Drawing the rest from reference TRBV15 and TRBJ1-2, the complete variable domain is DAMVIQNPRYQVTQFGKPVTLSCSQTLNHNVMYWYQQKSSQAPKLLFHYYDKDFNNEADTPDNFQSRRPNTSFCFLDIRSPGLGDTAMYLCATSRETGPYGYTFGSGTRLTVV.

The rearrangement joins TRBV5-6 to TRBJ2-5, with D perhaps TRBD2 (6 bases). The CDR3 runs to 16 residues. Trimming removed 3 bases from V and 0 bases from J, with 15 bases in between. Germline values: CDR1 SGHDT, CDR2 YYEEEE. The CDR3 coding sequence is TGTGCCAGCAGCTACCGAGTTGGGAGGTACCAAGAGACCCAGTACTTC. Amino acid sequence: CASSYRVGRYQETQYF.

Only one count was recorded for this clone. This chain links TRBV19 with TRBJ1-5, with 10 bases identical to TRBD1. V shed 6 bases, J shed 2 bases, and the junction held 13 bases outside the gene matches. This CDR3 contains 18 residues. Germline V gene data show CDR1 as LNHDA and CDR2 as SQIVND (reference sequence). The CDR3 DNA follows: TGTGCCAGTAGCTCCCGGGACAGGGGCCCTATGGGCAATCAGCCCCAGCATTTT. Its translation is CASSSRDRGPMGNQPQHF.

The chain uses TRBV7-2 and TRBJ1-2; no clear D gene. The length of the CDR3 is 13 residues. V lost 5 bases and J lost 2, with 9 bases in between. The V gene's germline CDR1 is SGHTA and CDR2 FQGNSA. CDR3 amino acids: CASSLGGNYGYTF. DNA of the CDR3: TGTGCCAGCAGCCTGGGAGGAAACTATGGCTACACCTTC.

The J gene is TRBJ2-5, the V gene TRBV10-3; tentatively, D is TRBD2 (6 bases). Germline values: CDR1 ENHRY, CDR2 SYGVKD. The V end lost 4 bases, the J end lost 4 bases, and 13 bases lay between the germline ends. This CDR3 region has 14 residues. In DNA, the CDR3 is TGTGCCATCAGTGCCCTGGGGGGAGCAGAGACCCAGTACTTC. Translated: CAISALGGAETQYF.

The chain combines TRBV7-8 with TRBJ2-1, with 7 bases identical to TRBD2. The junction had 7 bases not matched to a gene; V was cut back by 2 bases and J by 3 bases. The CDR3 runs to 16 residues. Germline V CDR1 and CDR2: SGHVS, FQNEAQ. The CDR3 DNA is TGTGCCAGCAGCTTAAACGTGCGGGGGTACTACAATGAGCAGTTCTTC. This translates into CASSLNVRGYYNEQFF.

The rearrangement uses TRBV6-1 and TRBJ1-1, with 9 nucleotides matching TRBD1. V lost 4 bases to trimming and J lost 0 bases; unmatched junction nucleotides: 12. Germline V gives CDR1 MNHNS, CDR2 SASEGT. This CDR3 comprises 18 residues. CDR3 protein: CASSVATGGAWMNTEAFF. The CDR3 DNA is TGTGCCAGCAGTGTAGCAACAGGGGGCGCGTGGATGAACACTGAAGCTTTCTTT.

V is TRBV6-5 and J is TRBJ2-7; no clear D gene. Germline V gene sequence: CDR1 MNHEY, CDR2 SVGAGI. Trimming left V 10 bases short and J 0 bases short, with 16 bases between. The CDR3 covers 14 residues. CDR3 sequence (DNA): TGTGCCACTCAAACCGGAAGGAGCTCCTACGAGCAGTACTTC. It specifies CATQTGRSSYEQYF.